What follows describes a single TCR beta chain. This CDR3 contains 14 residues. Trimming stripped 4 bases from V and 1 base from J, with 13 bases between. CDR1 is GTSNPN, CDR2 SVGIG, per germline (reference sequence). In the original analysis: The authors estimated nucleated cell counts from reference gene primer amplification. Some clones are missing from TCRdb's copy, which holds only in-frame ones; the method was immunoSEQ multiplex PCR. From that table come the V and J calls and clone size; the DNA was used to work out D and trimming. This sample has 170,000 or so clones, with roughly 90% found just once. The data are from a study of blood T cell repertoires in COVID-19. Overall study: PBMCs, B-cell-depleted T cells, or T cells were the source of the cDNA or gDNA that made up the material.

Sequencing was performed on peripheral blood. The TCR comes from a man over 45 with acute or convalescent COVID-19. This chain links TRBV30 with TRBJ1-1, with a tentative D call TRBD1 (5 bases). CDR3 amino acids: CAWTGTGRNTEAFF. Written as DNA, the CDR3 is TGTGCCTGGACTGGGACTGGGAGGAACACTGAAGCTTTCTTT.